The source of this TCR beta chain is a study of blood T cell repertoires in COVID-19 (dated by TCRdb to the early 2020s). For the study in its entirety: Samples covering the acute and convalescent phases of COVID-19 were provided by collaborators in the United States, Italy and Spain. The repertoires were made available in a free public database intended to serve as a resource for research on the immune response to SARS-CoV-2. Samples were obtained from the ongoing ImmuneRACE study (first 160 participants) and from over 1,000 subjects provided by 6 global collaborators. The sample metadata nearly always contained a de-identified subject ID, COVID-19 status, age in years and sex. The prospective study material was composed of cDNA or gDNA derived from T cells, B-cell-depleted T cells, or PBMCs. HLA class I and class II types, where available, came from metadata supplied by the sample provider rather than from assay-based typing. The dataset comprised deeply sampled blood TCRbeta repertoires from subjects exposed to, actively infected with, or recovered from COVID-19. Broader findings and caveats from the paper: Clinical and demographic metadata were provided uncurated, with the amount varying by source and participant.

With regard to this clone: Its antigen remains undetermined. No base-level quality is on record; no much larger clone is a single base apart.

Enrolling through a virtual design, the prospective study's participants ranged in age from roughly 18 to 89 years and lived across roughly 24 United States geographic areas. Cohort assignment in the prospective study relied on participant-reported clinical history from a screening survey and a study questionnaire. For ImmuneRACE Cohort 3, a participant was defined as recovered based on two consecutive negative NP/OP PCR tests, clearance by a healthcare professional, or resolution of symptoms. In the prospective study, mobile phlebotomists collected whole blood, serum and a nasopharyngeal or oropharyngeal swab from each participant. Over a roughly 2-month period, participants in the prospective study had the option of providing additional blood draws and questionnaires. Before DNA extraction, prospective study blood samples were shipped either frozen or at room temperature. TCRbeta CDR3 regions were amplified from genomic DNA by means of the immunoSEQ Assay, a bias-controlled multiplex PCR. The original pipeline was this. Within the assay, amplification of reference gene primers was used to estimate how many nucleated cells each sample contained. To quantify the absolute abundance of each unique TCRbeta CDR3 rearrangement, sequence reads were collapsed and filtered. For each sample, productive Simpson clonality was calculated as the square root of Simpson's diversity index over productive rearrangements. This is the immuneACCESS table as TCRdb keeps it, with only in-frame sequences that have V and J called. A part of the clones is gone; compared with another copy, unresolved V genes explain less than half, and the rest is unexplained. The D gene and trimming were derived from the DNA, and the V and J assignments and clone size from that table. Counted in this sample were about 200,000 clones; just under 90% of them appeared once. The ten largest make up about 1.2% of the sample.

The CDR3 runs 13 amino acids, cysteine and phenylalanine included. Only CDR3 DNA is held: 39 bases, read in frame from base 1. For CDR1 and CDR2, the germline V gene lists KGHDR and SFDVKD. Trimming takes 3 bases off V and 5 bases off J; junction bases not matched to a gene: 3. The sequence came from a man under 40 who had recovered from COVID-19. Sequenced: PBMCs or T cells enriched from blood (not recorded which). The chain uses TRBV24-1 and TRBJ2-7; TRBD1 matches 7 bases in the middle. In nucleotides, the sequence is TGTGCCACCAGTGATCCCGACAGGGACGAGCAGTACTTC. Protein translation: CATSDPDRDEQYF.